The 10 T cell receptor beta chains below all came from one sample that was sequenced in a study of cytomegalovirus exposure and HLA in healthy donors. Primers: 60 Vbeta forward and 13 Jbeta reverse. Produced via immunoSEQ multiplex PCR; TCRdb's table is partial and in-frame only. This sample yields about 150,000 clones, of which about 80% are seen a single time; around 13% belongs to the top ten. The sample comprised PBMCs. The receptors here all came from a man in his thirties or forties in good health and CMV-seropositive.

This clone came up a few times. The chain carries TRBV28 and TRBJ1-5, with a possible D match to TRBD1 (6 bases). The length of the CDR3 is 16 residues. V lost 6 bases, J lost 2 bases, and 17 bases lay in between. The germline CDR1 and CDR2 sequences are MDHEN and SYDVKM. The CDR3 region is CASRRNRVSGNQPQHF. The CDR3, as DNA: TGTGCCAGCAGGAGAAACAGGGTATCCGGCAATCAGCCCCAGCATTTT.

The rearrangement joins TRBV10-3 to TRBJ2-3; D is uncertain. CDR1 is ENHRY, CDR2 SYGVKD, per germline. The CDR3 consists of 14 residues. Trimming shortened V by 11 bases and J by 2 bases, and 17 bases separated the two germline ends. CDR3: CALSAYGYTDTQYF. The DNA for the CDR3 is TGTGCCCTAAGCGCCTACGGATACACAGATACGCAGTATTTT.

This clone was observed a few times. The chain joins TRBV4-2 to TRBJ2-7, with a possible D match to TRBD1 (6 bases). There are 16 residues in the CDR3. The germline CDR1 and CDR2 sequences are LGHNA and YNFKEQ. The germline V and J ends were trimmed by 0 bases and 0 bases, with 12 bases remaining between them. The CDR3 here is CASSQDRQVPSYEQYF. CDR3 coding DNA: TGTGCCAGCAGCCAAGATCGACAGGTTCCCTCCTACGAGCAGTACTTC.

The rearrangement joins TRBV11-1 to TRBJ2-1; 7 positions match TRBD1. The junction had 6 bases not matched to a gene; V was cut back by 5 bases and J by 5 bases. The CDR3 covers 14 residues. CDR1 is SGHAT, CDR2 FQDESV, per germline (reference sequence). The CDR3: CASSPRTGDNEQFF. CDR3 in DNA: TGTGCCAGCAGCCCGCGGACAGGAGACAATGAGCAGTTCTTC.

The rearrangement links TRBV5-6 to TRBJ2-5; a possible D gene is TRBD1 (5 bases). The DNA end lines up better with TRBJ2-7; the J call may be wrong. The V gene's germline CDR1 is SGHDT and CDR2 YYEEEE. The CDR3 is made up of 13 amino acids. CDR3 nucleotide sequence: TGTGCCAGCAGCTTGATCAGGGCCTACGAGCAGTACTTC. It codes for CASSLIRAYEQYF.

The chain employs TRBV11-2 and TRBJ2-5; 11 positions agree with TRBD2. The CDR3 has 16 residues. V trimming: 5 bases; J trimming: 3 bases; junction bases outside the gene matches: 8. The germline V gene has CDR1 SGHAT and CDR2 FQNNGV. CDR3 bases: TGTGCCAGCAGCGCCCCGGGACTAGCGGATAAAGAGACCCAGTACTTC. The encoded protein is CASSAPGLADKETQYF.

J is TRBJ2-2 and V is TRBV28, with 14 bases aligning to TRBD2. V trimming: 6 bases; J trimming: 5 bases; junction bases outside the gene matches: 5. This CDR3 contains 16 residues. CDR1 is MDHEN, CDR2 SYDVKM, per germline. The CDR3 bases are TGTGCCAGCAGACCCCGGACTAGCGGGGGGACCGGGGAGCTGTTTTTT. Residues: CASRPRTSGGTGELFF.

This clone occurred a few times. This rearrangement joins TRBV5-4 to TRBJ1-5; no definite D call. The CDR3 loop spans 16 amino acids. Trimming shortened V by 0 bases and J by 1 base, and 11 bases separated the two germline ends. Germline V gene lookup returns CDR1 SGHNT and CDR2 YYREEE (reference sequence). CDR3 region: CASSLAPGSSNQPQHF. The CDR3 DNA reads TGTGCCAGCAGCTTGGCCCCCGGGAGCAGCAATCAGCCCCAGCATTTT.

The J gene is TRBJ2-5, the V gene TRBV7-2, with D tentatively TRBD2 (7 bases). V was clipped by 0 bases and J by 1 base, with 18 bases between them. The CDR3 runs to 18 residues. Germline CDR1 is SGHTA and CDR2 is FQGNSA. The CDR3 reads CASSLASGGLSGQETQYF. DNA for the CDR3: TGTGCCAGCAGCTTAGCTTCCGGGGGGCTCAGCGGCCAAGAGACCCAGTACTTC.

The chain joins TRBV27 to TRBJ1-4, with 9 bases matching TRBD1. Trimming took 2 bases from V and 5 from J; bases not matched to a gene: 6. Germline CDR1 reads MNHEY; CDR2 reads SMNVEV (reference sequence). The CDR3 is made up of 16 amino acids. In DNA, the CDR3 is TGTGCCAGCAGTTTAAATTTGGGACAGGGAAATGAAAAACTGTTTTTT. Protein: CASSLNLGQGNEKLFF.